Shown below are 10 T cell receptor beta chains from a single sample sequenced in a study of blood T cell repertoires in COVID-19 (dated by TCRdb to the early 2020s). Library preparation used the immunoSEQ multiplex PCR assay. TCRdb's version of the immuneACCESS table is confined to in-frame rearrangements and falls short of the full clone set. An unresolved V gene accounts for under half of the shortfall where checked; the remainder is of unknown origin. The sample table lists approximately 250,000 clones, 80% to 90% of them with a count of one. The top ten clonotypes cover nearly 2% of the sample. The material sequenced was peripheral blood. All receptors derive from a young man with active or convalescent COVID-19.

CDR3 sequence (DNA): TGTGCCAGCAGCCGCGGCCAGGGGGGTTTTGATGAAAAACTGTTTTTT. It yields the protein CASSRGQGGFDEKLFF. The V gene is TRBV7-9, the J gene TRBJ1-4; 7 bases map to TRBD1. Germline V gene data show CDR1 as SEHNR and CDR2 as FQNEAQ (reference sequence). V lost 5 bases, J lost 6 bases, and 12 bases stayed unmatched. The CDR3 runs 16 residues.

This chain joins TRBV11-2 and TRBJ1-2; TRBD1 is a possible D gene (6 bases). The CDR3 totals 15 residues. Trimming stripped 1 base from V and 5 bases from J, with 14 bases between. Germline CDR1 is SGHAT and CDR2 is FQNNGV. CDR3 loop: CASSLGTGWRYGYTF. The CDR3 coding sequence is TGTGCCAGCAGCTTAGGAACAGGGTGGCGGTATGGCTACACCTTC.

The CDR3 DNA reads TGTGCCAGCAGTTACTCAACAGAGCAGTTCTTC. It yields the protein CASSYSTEQFF. J is TRBJ2-1 and V is TRBV6-5; D unresolved. Germline CDR1 is MNHEY and CDR2 is SVGAGI. The CDR3 has 11 amino acids. V was clipped by 0 bases and J by 10 bases, with 4 bases between them.

The chain joins TRBV12-5 to TRBJ1-4; D gene uncertain. The CDR3 is made up of 14 amino acids. Germline V gene data show CDR1 as LGHNT and CDR2 as FRNRAP. V was cut by 6 bases and J by 2 bases, with 10 bases left in between. This chain's CDR3 is CASGGDLTNEKLFF. CDR3 bases: TGTGCTAGTGGGGGAGATCTGACTAATGAAAAACTGTTTTTT.

V gene TRBV9 combines with J gene TRBJ2-5; 7 bases agree with TRBD2. Per germline, CDR1 SGDLS and CDR2 YYNGEE. The CDR3 covers 13 residues. V lost 5 bases, J lost 3 bases, and 4 bases stayed unmatched. CDR3 sequence (DNA): TGTGCCAGCAGTGGGGGAGGGGAAGAGACCCAGTACTTC. It specifies CASSGGGEETQYF.

The chain combines TRBV27 with TRBJ2-5, with D unresolved. Germline lookup yields CDR1 MNHEY and CDR2 SMNVEV (reference sequence). V was pared by 1 base and J by 4 bases, with 10 bases between. The CDR3 consists of 14 residues. CDR3 sequence reads: CASSLLAGSETQYF. The CDR3 region has the DNA TGTGCCAGCAGTTTATTAGCCGGATCAGAGACCCAGTACTTC.

The chain employs TRBV28 and TRBJ1-4, with no clear D. Germline V CDR1 and CDR2: MDHEN, SYDVKM. The CDR3 length is 13 residues. Trimming removed 3 bases at V and 6 bases at J, with 8 bases between. The CDR3 loop is CASSLEVYEKLFF. The CDR3 region has the DNA TGTGCCAGCAGTTTGGAGGTTTATGAAAAACTGTTTTTT.

The V and J genes are TRBV4-1 and TRBJ2-3; TRBD2 matches 11 bases. Per the germline V gene, CDR1 is MGHRA and CDR2 is YSYEKL. The CDR3 has 15 amino acids. Germline trimming cut 5 bases from V and 6 bases from J; bases unmatched to any gene: 7. CDR3 sequence reads: CASSYSGGGTDTQYF. The CDR3 DNA sequence: TGCGCCAGCAGCTATAGCGGGGGGGGGACGGATACGCAGTATTTT.

The table lists this clone with a few counts. V and J are TRBV5-1 and TRBJ1-2, with D possibly matching TRBD1 (6 bases). The CDR3 is 13 residues long. Between the trimmed V and J ends, which lost 4 bases and 4 bases, there was a span of 11 bases. Germline CDR1 SGHRS, CDR2 YFSETQ. CDR3 protein: CASSQDRSYGYTF. Here the CDR3 DNA reads TGCGCCAGCAGCCAGGACAGAAGCTATGGCTACACCTTC.

V gene TRBV11-2 combines with J gene TRBJ1-2, with D hard to call. Per the germline V gene, CDR1 is SGHAT and CDR2 is FQNNGV. V was trimmed by 1 base and J by 7 bases, leaving 10 bases between them. This CDR3 has 13 residues. CDR3 sequence: CASSLGPGSGYTF. DNA of the CDR3: TGTGCCAGCAGCTTAGGCCCGGGGTCTGGCTACACCTTC.